The 6 T cell receptor beta chains listed next were all sequenced from one sample in a study of shared clonotypes between healthy human individuals. Data came from immunoSEQ multiplex PCR; TCRdb stores just in-frame clones and leaves some out. Here the sample spans approximately 1,500,000 clones, around 95% being singletons. Sequenced material: naive CD4+ T cells sorted from blood. Subset here: CD45RA+ positively selected. These receptors came from a man aged 25 to 45 in good health.

The chain carries TRBV28 and TRBJ1-3; D gene uncertain. Germline lookup yields CDR1 MDHEN and CDR2 SYDVKM. CDR3 length equals 16 residues. V lost 3 bases, J lost 4 bases, and 16 bases lay in between. CDR3 DNA sequence: TGTGCCAGCAGTTTTGAGGGTAAATTTACCGGAAACACCATATATTTT. It is translated as CASSFEGKFTGNTIYF.

This clone was seen a few times. V and J are TRBV10-1 and TRBJ2-1, with D possibly matching TRBD2 (6 bases). Germline CDR1 and CDR2: WNHNN and SYGVQD (reference sequence). V was shortened by 0 bases and J by 7 bases, with 16 bases between the two germline ends. The CDR3 has 16 amino acids. CDR3 region: CASSESSGLALNEQFF. As DNA, the CDR3 is TGCGCCAGCAGTGAGTCGTCGGGCCTAGCGCTAAATGAGCAGTTCTTC.

The V call is TRBV6-5, the J call TRBJ2-7, with 9 bases aligning to TRBD1. The V gene's germline CDR1 is MNHEY and CDR2 SVGAGI. With 5 bases clipped from V and 6 bases from J, the junction kept 8 bases outside the gene matches. The CDR3 spans 14 residues. The CDR3 DNA is TGTGCCAGCAGTGCCGGGACAGGGCTCTTCGAGCAGTACTTC. It is translated as CASSAGTGLFEQYF.

This sequence joins TRBV27 and TRBJ2-1; the match to TRBD2 covers 10 bases. Germline V gives CDR1 MNHEY, CDR2 SMNVEV (reference sequence). The J segment lost 4 bases and the V segment lost 0 bases, leaving 6 bases of the junction unmatched. There are 17 residues in the CDR3. CDR3 DNA sequence: TGTGCCAGCAGTTTATCAGGACTAGCGGATCCTTACAATGAGCAGTTCTTC. Its translation is CASSLSGLADPYNEQFF.

This clone was seen just once. The gene calls are TRBV19 and TRBJ1-1; D ambiguous. V was trimmed by 5 bases and J by 1 base, leaving 11 bases between them. The CDR3 totals 14 residues. In germline, CDR1 is LNHDA, CDR2 SQIVND (reference sequence). The CDR3 sequence is CASSSYRRNTEAFF. The CDR3 DNA reads TGTGCCAGTAGTTCGTATCGTAGGAACACTGAAGCTTTCTTT.

This chain uses TRBV27 with TRBJ2-6, with a possible D match to TRBD2 (7 bases). The germline V gene encodes CDR1 MNHEY and CDR2 SMNVEV (reference sequence). V was cut by 8 bases and J by 1 base, with 15 bases left in between. This CDR3 region has 16 residues. The CDR3 region is CASCQGRGSGANVLTF. CDR3 coding DNA: TGTGCCAGCTGTCAGGGGAGGGGATCTGGGGCCAACGTCCTGACTTTC.